There are a few counts of the clone carrying this TCR beta chain. The antigen remains undetermined. The source of the sample is a study of blood T cells in healthy people across ages. Findings and limits, study-wide: The CMV status of each donor remained undetermined, and this could have confounded shifts in expanded clonotypes.

The second PCR ran about 7 to 12 cycles with a sample-barcoded 5' primer and J-beta primers. Each CDR3 protein is one row after TCRdb ran MiXCR on the 5' RACE reads. Here the sample spans 1.5 million to 2 million distinct CDR3 sequences, roughly 30% being singletons. Germline assignment: CDR1 DFQATT and CDR2 SNEGSKA (reference sequence). Trimming removed 0 bases at V and 1 base at J, with 7 bases between. The CDR3 is 13 residues long. What was sequenced was blood. The chain links TRBV20-1 to TRBJ2-7; D is possibly TRBD2 (5 bases). The source of this sequence is a woman aged 25 to 39 in good health. In DNA form, the CDR3 reads TGCAGTGCTAGAGATTGGGAGTCCTACGAGCAGTACTTC. Translating gives CSARDWESYEQYF.